The 14 T cell receptor beta chains given below trace back to one sample, sequenced in a study of blood T cell repertoires in COVID-19. Data came from immunoSEQ multiplex PCR; TCRdb stores just in-frame clones and leaves some out. Among around 160,000 clones listed, 75% to 85% were seen once. Sequenced: peripheral blood. Every receptor here comes from a man between 60 and 70 years old with active or convalescent COVID-19.

The rearrangement uses TRBV2 and TRBJ1-2; maybe TRBD1 (6 bases). Deletions cut 4 bases from V and 13 bases from J, with 16 bases between. The CDR3 sequence is 12 residues long. Germline V gene sequence: CDR1 SNHLY, CDR2 FYNNEI. The DNA of the CDR3 is TGTGCCAGCAGTGTTAGGACAGCATATTTCACCTTC. It yields the protein CASSVRTAYFTF.

The rearrangement joins TRBV19 to TRBJ2-1, with 8 bases aligning to TRBD1. Germline lookup yields CDR1 LNHDA and CDR2 SQIVND (reference sequence). With 6 bases clipped from V and 9 bases from J, the junction kept 7 bases outside the gene matches. The length of the CDR3 is 13 residues. The DNA of the CDR3 is TGTGCCAGTAGAACAGGGGGAGGTGGTGAGCAGTTCTTC. It codes for CASRTGGGGEQFF.

V is TRBV25-1 and J is TRBJ1-1; D unresolved. V was cut by 8 bases and J by 5 bases, with 18 bases left in between. Looked up from germline, CDR1 is MGHDK and CDR2 is SYGVNS. The CDR3 totals 14 residues. CDR3 DNA: TGTGCCAGCTCCCCGGGAGGTCGAGGGACTGAAGCTTTCTTT. Translating it yields CASSPGGRGTEAFF.

V is TRBV15 and J is TRBJ1-6; 8 positions agree with TRBD1. The ends lost 5 bases at V and 7 bases at J; junction bases unmatched: 4. The germline CDR1 and CDR2 sequences are LNHNV and YYDKDF (reference sequence). The CDR3 totals 14 residues. CDR3 amino acids: CATSPDRGNSPLHF. The DNA of the CDR3 is TGTGCCACCAGCCCCGACAGGGGCAATTCACCCCTCCACTTT.

This clone was detected once. The rearrangement links TRBV5-1 to TRBJ1-2, with 7 bases that match TRBD1. CDR1 SGHRS and CDR2 YFSETQ come from the germline V gene. Losses at the gene ends were 4 bases for V and 3 bases for J; bases not matched to a gene: 6. The CDR3 runs 14 residues. In DNA, the CDR3 is TGCGCCAGCAGCCTAGTTCAGGGGGACTATGGCTACACCTTC. It encodes CASSLVQGDYGYTF.

J is TRBJ2-2 and V is TRBV6-6; D uncertain. Germline loops: CDR1 MNHNY, CDR2 SVGAGI (reference sequence). The CDR3 sequence is 16 residues long. V lost 0 bases and J lost 0, with 8 bases in between. CDR3 region: CASSYSITTNTGELFF. For the CDR3, the DNA is TGTGCCAGCAGTTACTCGATCACAACGAACACCGGGGAGCTGTTTTTT.

A single count supports this clone. The V and J genes are TRBV7-9 and TRBJ2-3; tentatively, D is TRBD2 (5 bases). V dropped 6 bases and J dropped 6 bases, with 19 bases sitting between them. The germline V gene has CDR1 SEHNR and CDR2 FQNEAQ (reference sequence). CDR3 length: 15 amino acids. The CDR3 region has the DNA TGTGCCAGCAGAGACGAAGGAGGCCCAACGGATACGCAGTATTTT. This encodes CASRDEGGPTDTQYF.

The chain carries TRBV5-1 and TRBJ2-3; no firm D call. The CDR3 is made up of 14 amino acids. V lost 0 bases and J 3 bases, leaving 8 bases between the germline ends. Germline CDR1 is SGHRS and CDR2 is YFSETQ. CDR3 sequence: CASSLGSQTDTQYF. Here the CDR3 DNA reads TGCGCCAGCAGCTTGGGGAGCCAAACAGATACGCAGTATTTT. Filled out from reference TRBV5-1 and TRBJ2-3, the complete variable domain reads KAGVTQTPRYLIKTRGQQVTLSCSPISGHRSVSWYQQTPGQGLQFLFEYFSETQRNKGNFPGRFSGRQFSNSRSEMNVSTLELGDSALYLCASSLGSQTDTQYFGPGTRLTVL.

The rearrangement uses TRBV9 and TRBJ2-6; 7 bases line up with TRBD1. V gave up 1 base and J gave up 2 bases; unmatched junction bases: 6. Looked up from germline, CDR1 is SGDLS and CDR2 is YYNGEE. This CDR3 region has 17 residues. CDR3 residues: CASSVSSDRAGANVLTF. CDR3 DNA: TGTGCCAGCAGCGTATCCTCAGACAGGGCTGGGGCCAACGTCCTGACTTTC.

J is TRBJ1-2 and V is TRBV5-5, with no clear D. Germline CDR1 SGHKS, CDR2 YYEKEE (reference sequence). V was shortened by 4 bases and J by 6 bases, with 19 bases between the two germline ends. This CDR3 has 15 residues. CDR3 protein: CASSIYWSRGNGYTF. In nucleotides, the CDR3 is TGTGCCAGCAGCATATACTGGTCCCGAGGTAATGGCTACACCTTC.

V is TRBV7-2 and J is TRBJ2-1; 9 bases map to TRBD2. The V segment lost 2 bases and the J segment 5 bases; nucleotides outside the gene matches: 4. CDR3 length equals 15 residues. Germline loops: CDR1 SGHTA, CDR2 FQGNSA. The CDR3 DNA is TGTGCCAGCAGCTTAAGAGCGGGAGGAAACAATGAGCAGTTCTTC. It encodes CASSLRAGGNNEQFF.

This chain uses TRBV5-1 with TRBJ2-1; TRBD2 aligns across 11 bases. The germline V gene encodes CDR1 SGHRS and CDR2 YFSETQ. This CDR3 has 15 residues. The V gene end was trimmed by 4 bases and the J gene end by 4 bases; junction bases not matched to a gene: 4. For the CDR3, the DNA is TGCGCCAGCAGCGAAGGGACTAGCGGATACAATGAGCAGTTCTTC. Translated: CASSEGTSGYNEQFF. Full variable domain (remainder filled in from reference TRBV5-1 and TRBJ2-1): KAGVTQTPRYLIKTRGQQVTLSCSPISGHRSVSWYQQTPGQGLQFLFEYFSETQRNKGNFPGRFSGRQFSNSRSEMNVSTLELGDSALYLCASSEGTSGYNEQFFGPGTRLTVL.

The chain carries TRBV28 and TRBJ1-2; D is unclear. Deletions cut 7 bases from V and 3 bases from J, with 18 bases between. The germline V gene has CDR1 MDHEN and CDR2 SYDVKM. CDR3 length: 15 residues. In DNA form, the CDR3 reads TGTGCCAGCACCCTCTCCGCGGCAGATTACTATGGCTACACCTTC. As protein: CASTLSAADYYGYTF.

Concerning this clone itself: Other DNA sequences in this sample translate to the same CDR3. The rearrangement joins TRBV5-1 to TRBJ2-5; 7 bases are shared with TRBD1. Germline trimming cut 0 bases from V and 7 bases from J; bases unmatched to any gene: 6. Germline lookup yields CDR1 SGHRS and CDR2 YFSETQ. The CDR3 sequence is 14 residues long. The CDR3 DNA reads TGCGCCAGCAGCTTGGAGACAGGGTCCGTGACCCAGTACTTC. This codes for CASSLETGSVTQYF.